One and the same sample provided the 6 T cell receptor beta chains below, sequenced in a study of CD8 T cells in ankylosing spondylitis (dated by TCRdb to 2016 to 2017). Library prep was done by 5' RACE. For sequencing, an Illumina HiSeq 2500 was employed. Through fastp at Q25 and MiXCR, TCRdb rebuilt clones from the public reads, retaining in-frame beta chains. Rows matching on CDR3 protein sequence are summarized as one entry with the most common DNA and genes. The sample yields around 25,000 distinct CDR3 sequences; 2% to 3% were counted once. The ten largest clonotypes hold approximately 8.1% of the sample. The sequenced sample was blood, either unsorted or a sorted T cell fraction (not recorded which). These TCRs come from a female donor with ankylosing spondylitis or in good health (not recorded which).

This clonotype has at least ten counts. This chain joins TRBV9 and TRBJ1-5; 9 nucleotides align to TRBD1. Germline V gene data show CDR1 as SGDLS and CDR2 as YYNGEE. The junction had 6 bases not matched to a gene; V was cut back by 5 bases and J by 6 bases. The CDR3 consists of 14 residues. The CDR3 DNA reads TGTGCCAGCAGTCGCGGGACAGGGCTTCAGCCCCAGCATTTT. Amino acids: CASSRGTGLQPQHF.

Ten or more counts support this clonotype. The genes are TRBV9 and TRBJ2-3; D gene unclear. CDR3 size: 15 residues. Per the germline V gene, CDR1 is SGDLS and CDR2 is YYNGEE. The V gene lost 4 bases and the J gene lost 1 base, with 13 bases spanning the gap. CDR3 sequence: CASSTHTGGTDTQYF. CDR3 bases: TGTGCCAGCAGCACCCACACCGGTGGCACAGATACGCAGTATTTT.

This clonotype was observed at least ten times. The chain uses TRBV9 and TRBJ1-4; D remains ambiguous. CDR1 and CDR2 (germline): SGDLS, YYNGEE. The CDR3 totals 14 residues. With 4 bases removed from V and 5 bases from J, the gap between germline ends came to 12 bases. The CDR3 region has the DNA TGTGCCAGCAGCACCCTACCCCAAAATGAAAAACTGTTTTTT. Translated, it gives CASSTLPQNEKLFF. The whole variable domain, remainder taken from reference TRBV9 and TRBJ1-4, is DSGVTQTPKHLITATGQRVTLRCSPRSGDLSVYWYQQSLDQGLQFLIQYYNGEERAKGNILERFSAQQFPDLHSELNLSSLELGDSALYFCASSTLPQNEKLFFGSGTQLSVL.

This clonotype was recorded at least ten times. V and J are TRBV9 and TRBJ2-3; D might be TRBD2 (5 bases). CDR3 length: 17 amino acids. The germline gives CDR1 SGDLS, CDR2 YYNGEE. V lost 3 bases and J 3 bases, leaving 20 bases between the germline ends. The CDR3, as DNA: TGTGCCAGCAGCGCGGACCGACTATATACGGATACAGATACGCAGTATTTT. Protein product: CASSADRLYTDTDTQYF.

This clonotype occurred many times. The chain combines TRBV9 with TRBJ2-3; 7 bases map to TRBD2. CDR3 length: 15 residues. J was trimmed by 5 bases and V by 4 bases; bases with no gene match: 10. Germline values: CDR1 SGDLS, CDR2 YYNGEE. The CDR3: CASSKDQREIDTQYF. The CDR3 DNA reads as TGTGCCAGCAGCAAAGACCAGCGGGAAATAGATACGCAGTATTTT.

This clonotype has a count of ten or more. The chain combines TRBV9 with TRBJ2-5; 8 bases map to TRBD1. Losses at the gene ends were 7 bases for V and 2 bases for J; bases not matched to a gene: 1. CDR3 length: 12 residues. Germline-derived CDR1 and CDR2 are SGDLS and YYNGEE. CDR3 in DNA: TGTGCCAGCGGGACAGGACAAGAGACCCAGTACTTC. Translated, it gives CASGTGQETQYF.